Presented here are 20 T cell receptor beta chains from one specimen sequenced in a study of identical twins. TCRdb reprocessed the 5' RACE reads with MiXCR, giving one entry per CDR3 protein. The sample contains about 890,000 distinct CDR3 sequences, approximately 13% of which appear only once. These same data were also listed under a study on yellow fever vaccine responses in identical twins.

Sequencing used PBMCs. The receptors here all came from a woman under 30 in good health.

The V call is TRBV20-1, the J call TRBJ2-2; possibly TRBD1 or TRBD2 for D (5 bases each). Germline lookup yields CDR1 DFQATT and CDR2 SNEGSKA (reference sequence). This CDR3 is 15 amino acids long. V lost 5 bases to trimming and J lost 4 bases, with 17 bases between them. CDR3 nucleotide sequence: TGCAGTGCTTTACAGACAGAGGGGAGCACCGGGGAGCTGTTTTTT. The encoded protein is CSALQTEGSTGELFF.

This clonotype was seen more than once but under ten times. The V gene is TRBV24-1, the J gene TRBJ1-1; D is unclear. The CDR3 runs 14 residues. The germline V and J ends were trimmed by 4 bases and 1 base, with 9 bases remaining between them. Germline CDR1 KGHDR, CDR2 SFDVKD. For the CDR3, the DNA is TGTGCCACCAGTGAGTCCGGGAGGAACACTGAAGCTTTCTTT. Translated: CATSESGRNTEAFF.

This clonotype was seen a handful of times. The chain combines TRBV5-1 with TRBJ2-3; D uncertain. V lost 0 bases and J lost 4, with 12 bases in between. Germline values: CDR1 SGHRS, CDR2 YFSETQ. The CDR3 covers 15 residues. The CDR3 is CASSLGKLFPDTQYF. CDR3 DNA sequence: TGCGCCAGCAGCTTGGGCAAATTGTTCCCAGATACGCAGTATTTT.

This clonotype was detected a few times. This sequence joins TRBV6-2 or TRBV6-3 and TRBJ1-2; D is uncertain. V was trimmed by 5 bases and J by 2 bases, leaving 9 bases between them. The V gene's germline CDR1 is MNHEY and CDR2 SVGEGT. CDR3 length equals 13 residues. The CDR3 loop reads CASSLTKNYGYTF. The CDR3 bases are TGTGCCAGCAGTCTCACCAAAAACTATGGCTACACCTTC.

CDR3 nucleotide sequence: TGTGCCAGCAGAAAAGCCTCTAGACGGCACGAGCAGTACGTC. It codes for CASRKASRRHEQYV. The chain joins TRBV11-2 to TRBJ2-7, with unresolved D. V was trimmed by 6 bases and J by 5 bases, leaving 17 bases between them. Germline CDR1 SGHAT, CDR2 FQNNGV. This CDR3 comprises 14 residues.

V gene TRBV7-8 combines with J gene TRBJ2-7; D is undetermined. The CDR3 covers 13 residues. The germline gives CDR1 SGHVS, CDR2 FQNEAQ. V shed 2 bases and J shed 2 bases, with 7 bases lying between them. In DNA, the CDR3 is TGTGCCAGCAGCTTATGGGCTCCCTACGAGCAGTACTTC. It translates to CASSLWAPYEQYF.

The V and J genes are TRBV12-3 or TRBV12-4 and TRBJ2-3; the D is unclear. V dropped 7 bases and J dropped 1 base, with 9 bases sitting between them. The CDR3 is 13 residues long. In nucleotides, the CDR3 is TGTGCCAGCAATAGGGCGGGCACAGATACGCAGTATTTT. Its protein product is CASNRAGTDTQYF.

This clonotype was seen at least ten times. The rearrangement links TRBV5-1 to TRBJ2-5, with 8 nucleotides matching TRBD1. In germline, CDR1 is SGHRS, CDR2 YFSETQ. The CDR3 length is 15 residues. V lost 1 base and J lost 5; bases outside the gene matches: 7. Here the CDR3 DNA reads TGCGCCAGCAGCTTGAAGCCAGGGGGCTATGAGACCCAGTACTTC. Residues: CASSLKPGGYETQYF.

The genes are TRBV7-8 and TRBJ2-3; 8 bases agree with TRBD2. The CDR3 has 18 amino acids. Germline CDR1 reads SGHVS; CDR2 reads FQNEAQ. Trimming cost V 1 base and J 0 bases; bases outside gene matches: 9. DNA of the CDR3: TGTGCCAGCAGCTTAGGTCCCACTAGCGGAGTAAGCACAGATACGCAGTATTTT. It translates to CASSLGPTSGVSTDTQYF.

This clonotype has only a few counts. The chain carries TRBV7-9 and TRBJ1-4, with 8 bases that match TRBD1. The CDR3 loop spans 14 amino acids. Germline-derived CDR1 and CDR2 are SEHNR and FQNEAQ (reference sequence). Unmatched junction bases numbered 6, after V lost 4 bases and J lost 8 bases. DNA for the CDR3: TGTGCCAGCAGCTCGACAGGGGTTGGAGAAAAACTGTTTTTT. Translating it yields CASSSTGVGEKLFF. Using reference TRBV7-9 and TRBJ1-4 for the parts outside the CDR3, the full variable domain is DTGVSQNPRHKITKRGQNVTFRCDPISEHNRLYWYRQTLGQGPEFLTYFQNEAQLEKSRLLSDRFSAERPKGSFSTLEIQRTEQGDSAMYLCASSSTGVGEKLFFGSGTQLSVL.

This clonotype was picked up a small number of times. The V call is TRBV28, the J call TRBJ2-1; TRBD2 agrees at 7 bases. V shed 4 bases, J shed 10 bases, and the junction held 13 bases outside the gene matches. This CDR3 is built from 15 residues. Germline-derived CDR1 and CDR2 are MDHEN and SYDVKM. The CDR3 DNA reads TGTGCCAGCAGTTCCTACCTAGCGGAACCCCCCGAGCAGTTCTTC. It is translated as CASSSYLAEPPEQFF.

This chain joins TRBV12-3 or TRBV12-4 and TRBJ2-2; a possible D gene is TRBD1 (7 bases). Trimming removed 7 bases from V and 3 bases from J, with 15 bases in between. The CDR3 is 15 amino acids. In DNA, the CDR3 is TGTGCCAGCATTGTTGGAGGGGGCTACACCGGGGAGCTGTTTTTT. This codes for CASIVGGGYTGELFF.

In its sample, this clonotype was seen a few times. This rearrangement joins TRBV27 to TRBJ2-3; the D gene is possibly TRBD2 (6 bases). Trimming left V 8 bases short and J 7 bases short, with 16 bases between. The CDR3 runs to 13 residues. In germline, CDR1 is MNHEY, CDR2 SMNVEV (reference sequence). This chain's CDR3 is CASRDSLGYTQYF. The CDR3, as DNA: TGTGCCAGCCGGGACTCCCTAGGTTATACGCAGTATTTT.

This clonotype has just a few counts. The rearrangement joins TRBV6-5 to TRBJ2-7, with TRBD2 matching 7 bases. Germline V gene data show CDR1 as MNHEY and CDR2 as SVGAGI. The ends lost 2 bases at V and 2 bases at J; junction bases unmatched: 6. CDR3 length: 15 amino acids. The CDR3 loop reads CASSYLASGTYEQYF. For the CDR3, the DNA is TGTGCCAGCAGTTACCTGGCTAGCGGAACCTACGAGCAGTACTTC.

Regarding this clonotype: The junction departs from germline at one end; a sequencing error may be responsible. The rearrangement links TRBV2 to TRBJ2-1; 7 bases agree with TRBD2. The CDR3 runs to 15 residues. The germline CDR1 and CDR2 sequences are SNHLY and FYNNEI. This CDR3 reads CTSSVGGSPYNEQFF. The CDR3 nucleotides read TGTACCAGCAGTGTCGGGGGGTCTCCCTACAATGAGCAGTTCTTC. Supplemented by reference TRBV2 and TRBJ2-1, the full variable domain reads EPEVTQTPSHQVTQMGQEVILRCVPISNHLYFYWYRQILGQKVEFLVSFYNNEISEKSEIFDDQFSVERPDGSNFTLKIRSTKLEDSAMYFCTSSVGGSPYNEQFFGPGTRLTVL.

This chain links TRBV5-1 with TRBJ1-2; TRBD1 matches at 8 bases. The CDR3 is 15 residues long. The junction had 14 bases not matched to a gene; V was cut back by 6 bases and J by 7 bases. In germline, CDR1 is SGHRS, CDR2 YFSETQ. For the CDR3, the DNA is TGCGCCAGCACCGCGGGACAGGTCGAAAGTCGTGGCTACACCTTC. Its translation is CASTAGQVESRGYTF. Full variable domain (outside the CDR3, taken from reference TRBV5-1 and TRBJ1-2): KAGVTQTPRYLIKTRGQQVTLSCSPISGHRSVSWYQQTPGQGLQFLFEYFSETQRNKGNFPGRFSGRQFSNSRSEMNVSTLELGDSALYLCASTAGQVESRGYTFGSGTRLTVV.

This clonotype has just a few counts. The chain has TRBV5-1 and TRBJ2-1; 10 bases line up with TRBD2. The germline CDR1 and CDR2 sequences are SGHRS and YFSETQ. This CDR3 spans 15 amino acids. V lost 2 bases, J lost 6 bases, and 5 bases stayed unmatched. The CDR3 coding sequence is TGCGCCAGCAGCTTCCTAGCGGGAGAAGTCAATGAGCAGTTCTTC. This translates into CASSFLAGEVNEQFF.

This clonotype was seen a few times. V gene TRBV18 combines with J gene TRBJ2-1; TRBD1 matches 10 bases. This CDR3 region has 16 residues. Germline CDR1 KGHSH, CDR2 LQKENI. With V trimmed by 1 base and J by 3 bases, 3 bases remained unmatched. The CDR3 DNA sequence: TGTGCCAGCTCACCACTAGGGACAGGGGACTACAATGAGCAGTTCTTC. The encoded protein is CASSPLGTGDYNEQFF.

This clonotype was detected many times. The chain has TRBV4-1 and TRBJ2-3; D gene ambiguous. With 0 bases removed from V and 2 bases from J, the gap between germline ends came to 9 bases. The CDR3 has 15 residues. Germline CDR1 MGHRA, CDR2 YSYEKL. The CDR3 DNA sequence: TGCGCCAGCAGCCAAGATGGGTTAAACACAGATACGCAGTATTTT. Translation gives CASSQDGLNTDTQYF.

The chain employs TRBV12-3 or TRBV12-4 and TRBJ2-1, with TRBD2 matching over 14 bases. The CDR3 consists of 18 residues. CDR3 sequence reads: CTFGGGTSGRVIPTEQFF. The CDR3 coding sequence is TGTACCTTCGGCGGCGGGACTAGCGGGAGAGTGATACCTACTGAGCAGTTCTTC.